This record looks at one TCR beta chain sequence and its context. Its antigen remains unidentified. The CDR3 is 12 residues long. V dropped 8 bases and J dropped 5 bases, with 13 bases sitting between them. Germline assignment: CDR1 MNHEY and CDR2 SMNVEV (reference sequence). Produced via immunoSEQ multiplex PCR; TCRdb's table is partial and in-frame only. The table records about 92,000 clones, approximately 91% of them present only once. The data belong to a study of T cell responses to AZD1222 COVID-19 vaccine. Study-wide points: Repertoires were collected only later (after the peak T cell response had occurred).

The sequence derives from an adult in good health. Sequencing was performed on peripheral blood, taken on day 0 of AZD1222 vaccination. The chain combines TRBV27 with TRBJ2-7; D might be TRBD1 (6 bases). DNA of the CDR3: TGTGCCAGCCATAACAGGGAGCACGAGCAGTACTTC. This sequence encodes CASHNREHEQYF.